A selection of T cell receptor beta chains follows, all from one sample in a study of shared T cell receptors in the human thymus. Profiling relied on immunoSEQ multiplex PCR, and the TCRdb table lists in-frame clones only, not all of them. The sample consists of about 660,000 clones, around 87% of them appearing once. The data were also submitted as part of a second study, on human thymus T cells.

Sequencing was done on a sample of thymocytes. The receptors derive from a boy younger than two with a congenital heart defect. The CDR3 runs from the conserved cysteine through the conserved F or W. The D gene is left open where the match is weak. Expanded clones are given a class, and other clones once, few, many or no size at all.

cdr3_nt cdr3_aa v_call clone_size d_call j_call
TGTGCCAGCAGTTCAACAGAAGGTGAGACCTACGAGCAGTACTTC CASSSTEGETYEQYF TRBV27 . . TRBJ2-7
TGCGCCAGCAGCTTGGATATACGGGGCGAGCAGTACTTC CASSLDIRGEQYF TRBV5-1 few . TRBJ2-7
TGTGCCAGCAGCGCTAGAGGGAGCACTGAAGCTTTCTTT CASSARGSTEAFF TRBV6-1 . . TRBJ1-1
TGTGCCAGTAGTATCGACTCAAACCCAGCCTACGAGCAGTACTTC CASSIDSNPAYEQYF TRBV19 . . TRBJ2-7
TGTGCCAGCAGTTTAGGGGCGGGGGTAGATCGAGAGACCCAGTACTTC CASSLGAGVDRETQYF TRBV28 few TRBD2 TRBJ2-5
TGTGCCAGCAGCTTGGGTCAGGTCTACAATGAGCAGTTCTTC CASSLGQVYNEQFF TRBV5-4 few . TRBJ2-1
TGTGCCTGGAGTGTGAGGCTAGAGGGCTACGAGCAGTACTTC CAWSVRLEGYEQYF TRBV30 . . TRBJ2-7
TGTGCCATCGGCGGGGAATTTCAGCCCCAGCATTTT CAIGGEFQPQHF TRBV10-3 . . TRBJ1-5
TGTGCCTGGAGGCAGACAGTGAACACTGAAGCTTTCTTT CAWRQTVNTEAFF TRBV30 . . TRBJ1-1
TGCGCCAGCAGCCAAGATGCCAGGACAGGGTCTGAAAAACTGTTTTTT CASSQDARTGSEKLFF TRBV4-1 . TRBD1 TRBJ1-4
TGTGCCAGCAGCCGAGGGACAGTAGCCTCTGGGGCCAACGTCCTGACTTTC CASSRGTVASGANVLTF TRBV27 . TRBD1 TRBJ2-6
TGTGCCAGCAGCTTAGGGACAGGGGGCGAGCAGTACTTC CASSLGTGGEQYF TRBV7-8 . TRBD1 TRBJ2-7
TGCAGCGTCGGGAAGGCAAACACTGAAGCTTTCTTT CSVGKANTEAFF TRBV29-1 . . TRBJ1-1
TGTGCCAGCAGTTCACGGACTCACTCAAGCTCCTACAATGAGCAGTTCTTC CASSSRTHSSSYNEQFF TRBV28 . . TRBJ2-1
TGTGCCAGCAGTGAAGCGCGGGCCGATTTGTACCTATGGTACGAGCAGTACTTC CASSEARADLYLWYEQYF TRBV6-1 . . TRBJ2-7
TGTGCCAGTAGTATGAAGACAGCAAGGGATCCTGCAACTAATGAAAAACTGTTTTTT CASSMKTARDPATNEKLFF TRBV19 few . TRBJ1-4